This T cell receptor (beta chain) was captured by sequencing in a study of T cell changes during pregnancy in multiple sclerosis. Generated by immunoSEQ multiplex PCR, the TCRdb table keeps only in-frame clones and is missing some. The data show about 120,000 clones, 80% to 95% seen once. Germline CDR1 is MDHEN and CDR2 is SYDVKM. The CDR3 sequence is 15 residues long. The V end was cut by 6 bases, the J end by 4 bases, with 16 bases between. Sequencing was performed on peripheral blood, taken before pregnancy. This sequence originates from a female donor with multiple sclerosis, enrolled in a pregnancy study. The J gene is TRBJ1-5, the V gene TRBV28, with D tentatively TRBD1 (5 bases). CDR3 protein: CASRAGGVGNQPQHF. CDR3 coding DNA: TGTGCCAGCAGGGCCGGGGGGGTTGGGAATCAGCCCCAGCATTTT.